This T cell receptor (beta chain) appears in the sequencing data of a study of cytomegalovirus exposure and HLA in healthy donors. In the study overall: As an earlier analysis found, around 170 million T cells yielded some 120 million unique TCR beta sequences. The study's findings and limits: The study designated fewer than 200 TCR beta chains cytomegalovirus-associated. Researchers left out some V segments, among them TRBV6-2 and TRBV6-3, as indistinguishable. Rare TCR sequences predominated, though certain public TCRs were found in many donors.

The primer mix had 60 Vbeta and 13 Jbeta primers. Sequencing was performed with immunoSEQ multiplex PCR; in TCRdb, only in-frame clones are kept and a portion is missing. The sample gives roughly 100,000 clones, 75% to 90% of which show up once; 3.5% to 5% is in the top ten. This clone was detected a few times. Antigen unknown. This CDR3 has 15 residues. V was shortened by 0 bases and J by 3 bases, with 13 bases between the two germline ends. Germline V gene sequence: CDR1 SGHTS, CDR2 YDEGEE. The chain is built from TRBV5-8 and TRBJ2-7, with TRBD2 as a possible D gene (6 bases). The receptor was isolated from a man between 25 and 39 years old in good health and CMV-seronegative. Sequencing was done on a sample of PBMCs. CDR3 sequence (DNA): TGTGCCAGCAGCTTGGCCCTCAATAGCGGCTACGAGCAGTACTTC. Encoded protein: CASSLALNSGYEQYF. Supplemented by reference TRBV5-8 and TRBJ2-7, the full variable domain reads EAGVTQSPTHLIKTRGQQATLRCSPISGHTSVYWYQQALGLGLQFLLWYDEGEERNRGNFPPRFSGRQFPNYSSELNVNALELEDSALYLCASSLALNSGYEQYFGPGTRLTVT.